The 20 T cell receptor beta chains below come from one sample, sequenced in a study of molecular identifiers for immune sequencing clone quantification (dated by TCRdb to 2016 to 2019). Receptors were amplified or captured by PCR. The sequencing machine was an Illumina HiSeq 4000. The raw public reads went through TCRdb reprocessing: fastp at Q25, MiXCR clone calling, in-frame beta chains kept. Every entry covers one CDR3 protein and lists the most common genes and DNA from its rows. The sample profile shows roughly 320,000 distinct CDR3 sequences; around 21% of them were found once. 0.81% of the sample rests with the top ten. Sequenced input: naive CD8+ T cells from blood, with Jurkat cell RNA spiked in. Interpreted using the paper, the cell subset or site label stands for: FACS-sorted CD8+CD4-CCR7+CD45RA+ naive T cells. These receptors all come from a human donor in good health. Some libraries in this study had Jurkat cell RNA spiked in.

This clonotype was seen at least ten times. The V gene is TRBV12-3 or TRBV12-4, the J gene TRBJ1-1; TRBD1 matches at 7 bases. The CDR3 spans 14 residues. The J segment lost 4 bases and the V segment lost 6 bases, leaving 8 bases of the junction unmatched. CDR3 in amino acids: CASSFGTVGTEAFF. CDR3 DNA sequence: TGTGCCAGCAGCTTCGGGACAGTCGGCACTGAAGCTTTCTTT.

The chain recombines TRBV6-1 with TRBJ2-3; 9 nucleotides align to TRBD1. The trim removed 6 bases at V and 2 bases at J, leaving 3 bases unmatched. The CDR3 totals 14 residues. Germline assignment: CDR1 MNHNS and CDR2 SASEGT. In DNA, the CDR3 is TGTGCCAGCAGGGACAGGGGATACACAGATACGCAGTATTTT. It translates to CASRDRGYTDTQYF.

This clonotype occurred many times. The V and J genes are TRBV7-9 and TRBJ1-4; 7 bases align to TRBD1. In germline, CDR1 is SEHNR, CDR2 FQNEAQ (reference sequence). Trimming took 6 bases from V and 4 from J; bases not matched to a gene: 5. The CDR3 runs to 14 residues. The CDR3 region is CASRSGTDNEKLFF. The CDR3 nucleotides read TGTGCCAGCAGGTCCGGGACAGATAATGAAAAACTGTTTTTT.

This clonotype appeared many times. This rearrangement joins TRBV28 to TRBJ2-7, with a tentative D call TRBD1 (6 bases). The V gene lost 5 bases and the J gene lost 3 bases, with 26 bases spanning the gap. The germline gives CDR1 MDHEN, CDR2 SYDVKM. The CDR3 length is 18 residues. The CDR3 nucleotides read TGTGCCAGCAGTACTCCACAGGGTCTCGGCGAGAGACTCTACGAGCAGTACTTC. This translates into CASSTPQGLGERLYEQYF.

The gene calls are TRBV6-2 or TRBV6-3 and TRBJ2-7, with a possible D match to TRBD2 (7 bases). The CDR3 covers 14 residues. CDR1 and CDR2 (germline): MNHEY, SVGEGT. The ends were cut back, 5 bases at V and 6 bases at J, with 17 bases in the middle. CDR3 sequence: CASSIGTTGSEQYF. The CDR3 DNA follows: TGTGCCAGCAGTATTGGGACTACAGGGAGCGAGCAGTACTTC.

This clonotype occurred many times. V is TRBV30 and J is TRBJ2-7; D remains ambiguous. The CDR3 consists of 11 residues. Between the trimmed V and J ends, which lost 2 bases and 4 bases, there was a span of 6 bases. Germline assignment: CDR1 GTSNPN and CDR2 SVGIG (reference sequence). DNA for the CDR3: TGTGCCTGGAGTCATCAGTACGAGCAGTACTTC. Translating gives CAWSHQYEQYF.

Of note for this clonotype: Just one base apart from a much larger clone, this may be a read error. V gene TRBV12-3 or TRBV12-4 combines with J gene TRBJ1-1; D ambiguous. The CDR3 loop spans 15 amino acids. The CDR3 protein is CASSSLMSVNTKAFF. The CDR3 DNA reads as TGTGCCAGCAGCTCCCTAATGAGTGTGAACACTAAAGCTTTCTTT.

Concerning this clonotype: Its ends do not fully match the called genes, so a read error is possible. J is TRBJ2-5 and V is TRBV18, with a possible D match to TRBD1 (5 bases). The CDR3 is 14 amino acids. The germline V gene has CDR1 KGHSH and CDR2 LQKENI. CDR3 DNA sequence: TGTGCCAGCTCAGTAGAGGACATCCAAGAGACCCGGTACTTC. Its protein product is CASSVEDIQETRYF.

The CDR3 reads CASSHRQSSTDTQYF. CDR3 nucleotide sequence: TGTGCCAGCAGTCACCGACAGTCGAGCACAGATACGCAGTATTTT. The chain recombines TRBV12-3 or TRBV12-4 with TRBJ2-3; tentative D call: TRBD1 (5 bases). Deletions cut 5 bases from V and 0 bases from J, with 12 bases between. The CDR3 contains 15 residues.

This clonotype was detected only a few times. The V and J genes are TRBV11-2 and TRBJ2-1; 10 bases align to TRBD2. The length of the CDR3 is 13 residues. Germline trimming cut 5 bases from V and 9 bases from J; bases unmatched to any gene: 4. From germline, CDR1 is SGHAT and CDR2 FQNNGV. The CDR3, as DNA: TGTGCCAGCAGCGCCGGGACTAGCGTTGAGCAGTTCTTC. Its protein product is CASSAGTSVEQFF.

In this sample, this clonotype turned up a few times. This chain connects TRBV19 to TRBJ2-3; 7 nucleotides agree with TRBD1. The CDR3 runs 16 residues. Trimming removed 4 bases from V and 4 bases from J; junction bases left unmatched: 11. Germline lookup yields CDR1 LNHDA and CDR2 SQIVND (reference sequence). The CDR3 nucleotides are TGTGCCAGTAGTAACAGGACAGGATTCCCTCCAGATACGCAGTATTTT. This gives the protein CASSNRTGFPPDTQYF.

This clonotype appeared many times. CDR3 loop: CSVGTGPETQYF. As DNA, the CDR3 is TGCAGCGTTGGAACAGGCCCAGAGACCCAGTACTTC. The V and J genes are TRBV29-1 and TRBJ2-5; tentatively, D is TRBD1 (5 bases). The CDR3 contains 12 residues. Germline loops: CDR1 SQVTM, CDR2 ANQGSEA. V was trimmed by 4 bases and J by 4 bases, leaving 10 bases between them.

This clonotype was observed a handful of times. The rearrangement links TRBV4-3 to TRBJ2-3; the match to TRBD2 covers 11 bases. J was trimmed by 5 bases and V by 0 bases; bases with no gene match: 10. Germline V lookup: CDR1 LGHNA, CDR2 YSLEER. The CDR3 has 18 residues. CDR3 bases: TGCGCCAGCAGCCAAGAGGTAGCGGGAGGGCCGTGGGTAGATACGCAGTATTTT. This codes for CASSQEVAGGPWVDTQYF.

This clonotype has more than one count but fewer than ten. One end of the junction is discordant with germline, which a read error may explain. This sequence joins TRBV29-1 and TRBJ2-3; 7 bases match TRBD2. Germline V lookup: CDR1 SQVTM, CDR2 ANQGSEA. This CDR3 comprises 13 residues. CDR3 nucleotide sequence: TGCAGCGCCGAAGCGGGGCCTGCAGATGCGCAGTATTTT. It translates to CSAEAGPADAQYF.

This chain joins TRBV18 and TRBJ2-3; TRBD1 matches 9 bases. The length of the CDR3 is 14 residues. Germline lookup yields CDR1 KGHSH and CDR2 LQKENI. V trimming: 5 bases; J trimming: 5 bases; junction bases outside the gene matches: 5. In nucleotides, the CDR3 is TGTGCCAGCTCAACGGGACAGGGCCTAGATACGCAGTATTTT. Amino acids: CASSTGQGLDTQYF.

This clonotype was seen ten or more times. V and J are TRBV3-1 and TRBJ2-1, with 7 bases matching TRBD2. Per the germline V gene, CDR1 is LGHDT and CDR2 is YNNKEL (reference sequence). V shed 4 bases and J 10 bases; nucleotides not matched to a gene: 7. The CDR3 spans 13 residues. DNA for the CDR3: TGTGCCAGCAGCCCTGGGACTACCCGAGAGCAGTTCTTC. Translated, it gives CASSPGTTREQFF.

This clonotype was observed once. A much larger clone lies one base from this, so it may be a read error. The chain links TRBV29-1 to TRBJ1-2; the match to TRBD1 covers 10 bases. V lost 1 base to trimming and J lost 8 bases; unmatched junction nucleotides: 13. CDR3 length: 16 amino acids. CDR1 is SQVTM, CDR2 ANQGSEA, per germline. CDR3 in DNA: TGCAGCGTTGAAGGAGCCATCGGGACAGGGGTCCGCGGCTACACCTTC. It translates to CSVEGAIGTGVRGYTF.

This clonotype has at least ten counts. V gene TRBV14 combines with J gene TRBJ1-1; D is possibly TRBD1 (5 bases). The CDR3 runs 13 residues. Between the trimmed V and J ends, which lost 3 bases and 3 bases, there was a span of 8 bases. Germline CDR1 and CDR2: SGHDN and FVKESK. This CDR3 reads CASSHLGDTEAFF. CDR3 coding DNA: TGTGCCAGCAGCCACTTGGGGGACACTGAAGCTTTCTTT.

On this clonotype: A clone one base away is much larger, so this may be a read error. This CDR3 is CASSQDVFGGSGYGYTF. In nucleotides, the CDR3 is TGCGCCAGCAGCCAAGATGTGTTCGGAGGATCGGGCTATGGCTACACCTTC. This chain joins TRBV4-3 and TRBJ1-2; the D is unclear. CDR1 and CDR2 (germline): LGHNA, YSLEER. The CDR3 has 17 residues. Trimming removed 0 bases at V and 4 bases at J, with 18 bases between.

This clonotype was observed at least ten times. The chain links TRBV4-1 to TRBJ2-3; TRBD2 matches 11 bases. The CDR3 totals 15 residues. Germline trimming cut 2 bases from V and 10 bases from J; bases unmatched to any gene: 8. CDR1 and CDR2 from the germline V gene are MGHRA and YSYEKL. This CDR3 reads CASSQLAGGPRAQYF. CDR3 nucleotide sequence: TGCGCCAGCAGCCAATTAGCGGGGGGGCCTCGTGCGCAGTATTTT.